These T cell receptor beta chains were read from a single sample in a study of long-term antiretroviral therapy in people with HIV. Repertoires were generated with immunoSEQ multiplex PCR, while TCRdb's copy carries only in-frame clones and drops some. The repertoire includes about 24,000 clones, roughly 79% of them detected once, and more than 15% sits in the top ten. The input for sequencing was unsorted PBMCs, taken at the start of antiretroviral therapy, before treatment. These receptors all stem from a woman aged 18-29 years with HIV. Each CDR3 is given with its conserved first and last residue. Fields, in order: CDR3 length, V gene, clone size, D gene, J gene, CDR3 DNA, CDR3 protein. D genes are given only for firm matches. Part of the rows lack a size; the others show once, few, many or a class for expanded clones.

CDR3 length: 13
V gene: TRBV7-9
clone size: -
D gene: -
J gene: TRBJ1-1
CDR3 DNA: TGTGCCAGCAGCTTAGACCTGAACACTGAAGCTTTCTTT
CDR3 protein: CASSLDLNTEAFF

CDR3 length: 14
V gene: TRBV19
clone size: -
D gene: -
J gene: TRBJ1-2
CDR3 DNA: TGTGCCAGTAGTATTGACAGTAGGGGATATGGCTACACCTTC
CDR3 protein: CASSIDSRGYGYTF

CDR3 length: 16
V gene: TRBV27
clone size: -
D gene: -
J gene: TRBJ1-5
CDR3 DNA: TGTGCCAGCAGTACACTCAGGGGAAGAAGGAATCAGCCCCAGCATTTT
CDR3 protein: CASSTLRGRRNQPQHF

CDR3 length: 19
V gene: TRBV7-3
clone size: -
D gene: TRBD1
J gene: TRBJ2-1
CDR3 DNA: TGTGCCAGCAGCTCCCGACCGGACAGGTTCGGAAAAACCTACAATGAGCAGTTCTTC
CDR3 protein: CASSSRPDRFGKTYNEQFF

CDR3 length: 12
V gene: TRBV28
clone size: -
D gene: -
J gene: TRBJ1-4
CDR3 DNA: TGTGCCAGCCAGCAGGAAAATGAAAAACTGTTTTTT
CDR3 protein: CASQQENEKLFF

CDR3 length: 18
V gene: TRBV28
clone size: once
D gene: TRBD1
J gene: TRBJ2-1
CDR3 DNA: TGTGCCAGCAGTATCCGGGACAGGGGCCCTTTCTCCTACAATGAGCAGTTCTTC
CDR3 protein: CASSIRDRGPFSYNEQFF

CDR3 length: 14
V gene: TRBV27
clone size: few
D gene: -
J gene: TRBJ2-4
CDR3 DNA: TGTGCCAGCAGTTTAACCCTGGTATCAAACATTCAGTACTTC
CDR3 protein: CASSLTLVSNIQYF

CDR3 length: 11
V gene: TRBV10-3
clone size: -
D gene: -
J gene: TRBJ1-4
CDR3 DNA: TGTGCCACTATGGGGGTAGAAAAACTGTTTTTT
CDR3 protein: CATMGVEKLFF

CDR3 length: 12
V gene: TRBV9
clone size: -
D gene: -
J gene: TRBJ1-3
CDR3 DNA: TGTGCCAGCTCCCGGACAGGAAACACCATATATTTT
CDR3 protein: CASSRTGNTIYF

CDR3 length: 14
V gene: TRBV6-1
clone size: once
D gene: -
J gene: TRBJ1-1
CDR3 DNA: TGTGCCAGCAGTGAATTACAGTCTTCGTCTGAAGCTTTCTTT
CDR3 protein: CASSELQSSSEAFF

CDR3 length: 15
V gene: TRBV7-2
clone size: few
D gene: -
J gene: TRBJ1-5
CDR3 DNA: TGTGCCAGCAGCTTAGGAATGGGGGAACATCAGCCCCAGCATTTT
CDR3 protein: CASSLGMGEHQPQHF

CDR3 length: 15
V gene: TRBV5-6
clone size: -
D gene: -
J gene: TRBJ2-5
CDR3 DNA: TGTGCCAGCAGCTTGCCTAGTGGACTTCCAGAGAGCCAGTACTTC
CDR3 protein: CASSLPSGLPESQYF

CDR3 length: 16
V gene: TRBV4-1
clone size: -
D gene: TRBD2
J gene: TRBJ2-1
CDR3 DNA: TGCGCCAGCAGCCAAGCTCTAGCGGGAGGGTACAATGAGCAGTTCTTC
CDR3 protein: CASSQALAGGYNEQFF

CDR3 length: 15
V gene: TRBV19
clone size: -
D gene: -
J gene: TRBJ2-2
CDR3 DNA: TGTGCCAGTACTACCCTCGATTCTGACACCGGGGAGCTGTTTTTT
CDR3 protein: CASTTLDSDTGELFF

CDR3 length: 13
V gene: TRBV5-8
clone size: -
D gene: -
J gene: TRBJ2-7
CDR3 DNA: TGTGCCAGCAGCTTGAGTGGCTTCTACGAGCAGTACTTC
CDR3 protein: CASSLSGFYEQYF

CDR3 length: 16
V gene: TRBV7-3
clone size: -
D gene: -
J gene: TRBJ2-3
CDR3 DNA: TGTGCCAGCAGCTTAAACAGCGCTGCTAGCACAGATACGCAGTATTTT
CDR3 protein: CASSLNSAASTDTQYF

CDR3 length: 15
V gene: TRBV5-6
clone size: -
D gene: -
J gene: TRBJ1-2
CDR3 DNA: TGTGCCAGCAGCTTGGCCGGCTGGGATCTATATGGCTACACCTTC
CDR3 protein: CASSLAGWDLYGYTF

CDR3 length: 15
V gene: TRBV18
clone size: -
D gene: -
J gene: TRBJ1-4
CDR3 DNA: TGTGCCAGCTCCCGGTCGACAGCCGGTAATGAAAAACTGTTTTTT
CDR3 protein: CASSRSTAGNEKLFF

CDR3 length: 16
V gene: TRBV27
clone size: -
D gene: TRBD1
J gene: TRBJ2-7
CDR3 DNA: TGTGCCAGCAGTTTATCGTCCGGGACAGGTTCCTACGAGCAGTACTTC
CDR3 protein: CASSLSSGTGSYEQYF

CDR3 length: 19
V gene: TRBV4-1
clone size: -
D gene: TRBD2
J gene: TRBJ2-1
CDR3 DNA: TGCGCCAGCAGCCTTCCCGGGACTAGCGGGGGGGACTCCTACAATGAGCAGTTCTTC
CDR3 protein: CASSLPGTSGGDSYNEQFF

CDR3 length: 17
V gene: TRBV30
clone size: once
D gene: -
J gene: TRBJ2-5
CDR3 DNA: TGTGCCTGGAGTGTATGGTCTCCCGCTAGCGAACAAGAGACCCAGTACTTC
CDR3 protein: CAWSVWSPASEQETQYF

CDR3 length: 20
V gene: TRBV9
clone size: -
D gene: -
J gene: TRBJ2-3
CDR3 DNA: TGTGCCAGCAGCGATTACATCGGTAGTCCAGGGAAGAAATTGGCAGATACGCAGTATTTT
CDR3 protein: CASSDYIGSPGKKLADTQYF

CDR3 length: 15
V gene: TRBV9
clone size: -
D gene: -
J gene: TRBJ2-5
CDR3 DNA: TGTGCCAGCAGCGTAGACGGGGGGCGGGGAGAGACCCAGTACTTC
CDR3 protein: CASSVDGGRGETQYF

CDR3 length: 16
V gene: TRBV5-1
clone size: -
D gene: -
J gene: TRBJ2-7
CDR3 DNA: TGCGCCAGCAGCTTGGGACCTAGCCCCAACTCCTACGAGCAGTACTTC
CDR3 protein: CASSLGPSPNSYEQYF

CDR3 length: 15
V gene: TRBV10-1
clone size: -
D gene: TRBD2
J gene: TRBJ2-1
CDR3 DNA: TGCGCCAGCAGCTACACTAGCGGGAACTACAATGAGCAGTTCTTC
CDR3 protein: CASSYTSGNYNEQFF

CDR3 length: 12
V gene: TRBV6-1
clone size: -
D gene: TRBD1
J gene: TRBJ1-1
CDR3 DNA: TGTGCCAGCGACAGGGGGCACACTGAAGCTTTCTTT
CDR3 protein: CASDRGHTEAFF

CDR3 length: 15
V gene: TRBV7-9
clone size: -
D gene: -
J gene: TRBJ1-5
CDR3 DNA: TGTGCCAGCAGCCTAGCGACAGCCGTCAATCAGCCCCAGCATTTT
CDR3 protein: CASSLATAVNQPQHF

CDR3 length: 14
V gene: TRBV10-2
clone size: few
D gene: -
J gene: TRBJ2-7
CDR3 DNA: TGCGCCACCTATACCCCCGGAGGTTCCTACGAGCAGTACTTC
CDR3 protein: CATYTPGGSYEQYF

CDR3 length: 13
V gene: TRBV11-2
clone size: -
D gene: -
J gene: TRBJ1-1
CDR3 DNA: TGTGCCAGCAGCTTAGGCAGGGGTACTGAAGCTTTCTTT
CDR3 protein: CASSLGRGTEAFF

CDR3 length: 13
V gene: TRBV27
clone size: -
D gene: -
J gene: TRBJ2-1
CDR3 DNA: TGTGCCAGCAGAACGTCCCTAGCCGATGAGCAGTTCTTC
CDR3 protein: CASRTSLADEQFF

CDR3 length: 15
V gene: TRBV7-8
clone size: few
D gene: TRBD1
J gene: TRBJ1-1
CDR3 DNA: TGTGCCAGCAGCTCGAGACAGGGCCAGAACACTGAAGCTTTCTTT
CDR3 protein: CASSSRQGQNTEAFF

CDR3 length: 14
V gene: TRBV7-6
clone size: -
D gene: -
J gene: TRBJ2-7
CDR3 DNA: TGTGCCAGCAGCTCCGCAGGGGAGGGGTACGAGCAGTACTTC
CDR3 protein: CASSSAGEGYEQYF

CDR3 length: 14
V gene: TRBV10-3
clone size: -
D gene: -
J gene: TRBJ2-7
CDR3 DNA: TGTGCCATCAGTGTTGGGGTCCCCTACTACGAGCAGTACTTC
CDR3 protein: CAISVGVPYYEQYF

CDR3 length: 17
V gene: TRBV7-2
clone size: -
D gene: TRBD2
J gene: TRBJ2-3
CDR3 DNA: TGTGCCAGCAGCTTGCAACCGGGACTAGCGGGGGTTGATACGCAGTATTTT
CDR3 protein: CASSLQPGLAGVDTQYF

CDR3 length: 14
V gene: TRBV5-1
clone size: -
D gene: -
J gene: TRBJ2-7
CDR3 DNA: TGCGCCAGCAGCCCGGACCGGGAATCCTACGAGCAGTACTTC
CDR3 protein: CASSPDRESYEQYF

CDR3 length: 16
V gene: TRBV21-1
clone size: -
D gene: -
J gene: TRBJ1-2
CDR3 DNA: TGTGCCAGCAGCAAATGGGAAGGAGCCCCAAACTATGGCTACACCTTC
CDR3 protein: CASSKWEGAPNYGYTF

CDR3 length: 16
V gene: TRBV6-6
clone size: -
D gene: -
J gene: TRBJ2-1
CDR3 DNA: TGTGCCAGCAGTATTCAGGGGTTTGGATCCTACAATGAGCAGTTCTTC
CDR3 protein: CASSIQGFGSYNEQFF

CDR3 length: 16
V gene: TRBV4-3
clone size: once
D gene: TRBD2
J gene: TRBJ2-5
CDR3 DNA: TGCGCCAGCAGCCGAAGACTAGCGGGGAACCAAGAGACCCAGTACTTC
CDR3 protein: CASSRRLAGNQETQYF

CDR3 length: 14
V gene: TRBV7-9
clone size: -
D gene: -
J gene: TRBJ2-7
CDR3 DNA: TGTGCCAGCAGCTCAACTCGTGGCTCCTACGAGCAGTACTTC
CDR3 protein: CASSSTRGSYEQYF

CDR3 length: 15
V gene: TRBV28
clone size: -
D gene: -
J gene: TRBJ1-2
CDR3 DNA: TGTGCCAGCAGTTTTGGGTGGGGGGGCGACGATGGCTACACCTTC
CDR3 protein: CASSFGWGGDDGYTF

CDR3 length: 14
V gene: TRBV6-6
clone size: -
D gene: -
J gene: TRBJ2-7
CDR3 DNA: TGTGCCAGCAGTTACTCAGGCGGCTCCTACGAGCAGTACTTC
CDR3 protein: CASSYSGGSYEQYF

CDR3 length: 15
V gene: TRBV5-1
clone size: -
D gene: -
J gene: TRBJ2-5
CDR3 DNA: TGCGCCAGCAGCTTCGGGGGTGGGGACCAAGAGACCCAGTACTTC
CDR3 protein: CASSFGGGDQETQYF

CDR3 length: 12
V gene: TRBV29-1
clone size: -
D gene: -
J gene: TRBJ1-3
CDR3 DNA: TGCAGCGCACGGGAAGCTGGAAACACCATATATTTT
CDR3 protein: CSAREAGNTIYF

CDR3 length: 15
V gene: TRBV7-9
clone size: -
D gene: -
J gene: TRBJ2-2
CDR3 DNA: TGTGCCAGCAGGACCGGGACACAGAACACCGGGGAGCTGTTTTTT
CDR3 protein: CASRTGTQNTGELFF

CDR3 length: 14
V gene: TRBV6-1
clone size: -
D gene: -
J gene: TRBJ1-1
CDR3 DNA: TGTGCCAGCAGTGAAGAGGGAGGGAACACTGAAGCTTTCTTT
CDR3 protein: CASSEEGGNTEAFF

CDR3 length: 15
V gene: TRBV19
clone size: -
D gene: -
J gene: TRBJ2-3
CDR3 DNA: TGTGCCAGTAGTATAGGAGGGACGTACACAGATACGCAGTATTTT
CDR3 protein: CASSIGGTYTDTQYF

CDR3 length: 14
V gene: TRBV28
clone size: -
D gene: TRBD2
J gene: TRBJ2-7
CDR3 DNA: TGTGCCAGCAGCTCTAGCGGGGAAAACTACGAGCAGTACTTC
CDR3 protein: CASSSSGENYEQYF

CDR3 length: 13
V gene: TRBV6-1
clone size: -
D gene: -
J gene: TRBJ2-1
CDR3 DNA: TGTGCCAGCAGGTACGGCGCTCACAATGAGCAGTTCTTC
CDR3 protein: CASRYGAHNEQFF

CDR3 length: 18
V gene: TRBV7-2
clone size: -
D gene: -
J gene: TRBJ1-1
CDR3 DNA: TGTGCCAGCAAGTGGGGTATTGGAAGGGGCCGGGAGAACACTGAAGCTTTCTTT
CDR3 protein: CASKWGIGRGRENTEAFF

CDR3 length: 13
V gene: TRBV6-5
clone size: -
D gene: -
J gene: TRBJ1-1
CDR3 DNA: TGTGCCAGCAGTGGGGGACTACTCCCTGAAGCTTTCTTT
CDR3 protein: CASSGGLLPEAFF